Presented here are 27 T cell receptor beta chains from one specimen sequenced in a study of cytomegalovirus exposure and HLA in healthy donors. Produced via immunoSEQ multiplex PCR; TCRdb's table is partial and in-frame only. The data show around 250,000 clones, around 89% seen once. Sequencing was carried out using PBMCs. The source of these receptors is a woman aged 18-29 years in good health and CMV-seronegative.

In its sample, this clone was seen a few times. The chain joins TRBV2 to TRBJ2-7; possible D gene TRBD1, 6 bases. V was clipped by 4 bases and J by 3 bases, with 10 bases between them. The CDR3 spans 13 residues. The germline V gene has CDR1 SNHLY and CDR2 FYNNEI. CDR3 sequence reads: CASSGTVDYEQYV. CDR3 nucleotide sequence: TGTGCCAGCAGTGGGACAGTTGACTACGAGCAGTACGTC.

This rearrangement joins TRBV19 to TRBJ1-1; D perhaps matches TRBD1 (6 bases). The germline CDR1 and CDR2 sequences are LNHDA and SQIVND (reference sequence). The CDR3 consists of 13 residues. V lost 6 bases to trimming and J lost 5 bases, with 13 bases between them. Here the CDR3 DNA reads TGTGCCAGTAGGGAACAGGGTAGGACTGAAGCTTTCTTT. Translation: CASREQGRTEAFF. The full variable domain, in which reference TRBV19 and TRBJ1-1 provide the parts outside the CDR3, is DGGITQSPKYLFRKEGQNVTLSCEQNLNHDAMYWYRQDPGQGLRLIYYSQIVNDFQKGDIAEGYSVSREKKESFPLTVTSAQKNPTAFYLCASREQGRTEAFFGQGTRLTVV.

This chain joins TRBV5-1 and TRBJ2-5, with D perhaps TRBD2 (6 bases). V lost 4 bases to trimming and J lost 5 bases, with 15 bases between them. The CDR3 extends over 14 amino acids. Looked up from germline, CDR1 is SGHRS and CDR2 is YFSETQ. This CDR3 is CASSPGGGEETQYF. The DNA for the CDR3 is TGCGCCAGCAGCCCCGGGGGAGGCGAGGAGACCCAGTACTTC.

The genes are TRBV6-5 and TRBJ2-7; TRBD2 is a possible D gene (6 bases). This CDR3 spans 13 amino acids. Germline loops: CDR1 MNHEY, CDR2 SVGAGI. The V and J ends lost 5 bases and 2 bases respectively, with 10 bases between them. The CDR3 reads CASSLAPTYEQYF. CDR3 sequence (DNA): TGTGCCAGCAGTCTAGCGCCGACCTACGAGCAGTACTTC.

This clone has only a few counts. This chain connects TRBV25-1 to TRBJ1-4, with D possibly matching TRBD1 (6 bases). V lost 8 bases to trimming and J lost 8 bases, with 15 bases between them. Germline V gene data show CDR1 as MGHDK and CDR2 as SYGVNS. CDR3 length equals 13 residues. CDR3 nucleotide sequence: TGTGCCAGCCAAACAGGGTACGACGAAAAACTGTTTTTT. This encodes CASQTGYDEKLFF. Variable domain in full (rest from reference TRBV25-1 and TRBJ1-4): EADIYQTPRYLVIGTGKKITLECSQTMGHDKMYWYQQDPGMELHLIHYSYGVNSTEKGDLSSESTVSRIRTEHFPLTLESARPSHTSQYLCASQTGYDEKLFFGSGTQLSVL.

The gene calls are TRBV11-2 and TRBJ2-2, with 13 positions matching TRBD2. The CDR3 covers 17 residues. V dropped 5 bases and J dropped 1; count of bases not matched to a gene: 4. Per the germline V gene, CDR1 is SGHAT and CDR2 is FQNNGV. This CDR3 is CASSRLAGGRNTGELFF. The DNA of the CDR3 is TGTGCCAGCAGCCGACTAGCGGGGGGCCGGAACACCGGGGAGCTGTTTTTT.

The count of this clone is one. This chain uses TRBV9 with TRBJ1-2; D gene unclear. Germline-derived CDR1 and CDR2 are SGDLS and YYNGEE. The V gene lost 3 bases and the J gene lost 4 bases, with 4 bases spanning the gap. This CDR3 has 11 residues. Here the CDR3 reads CASSAVYGYTF. CDR3 DNA sequence: TGTGCCAGCAGCGCGGTCTATGGCTACACCTTC.

V usage is TRBV13 and J usage is TRBJ2-3; TRBD2 matches 11 bases. This CDR3 has 17 residues. V gave up 5 bases and J gave up 0 bases; unmatched junction bases: 7. From germline, CDR1 is PRHDT and CDR2 FYEKMQ (reference sequence). CDR3: CASSPPTSGGSTDTQYF. The CDR3 coding sequence is TGTGCCAGCAGCCCTCCCACTAGCGGGGGAAGCACAGATACGCAGTATTTT.

In its sample, this clone was seen a few times. This chain links TRBV7-3 with TRBJ2-7; D perhaps matches TRBD2 (7 bases). Germline CDR1 is SGHTA and CDR2 is FQGTGA. With 0 bases removed from V and 5 bases from J, the gap between germline ends came to 11 bases. The CDR3 spans 14 residues. In DNA form, the CDR3 reads TGTGCCAGCAGCTTAACGGGGGGGCTTGACGAGCAGTACTTC. This translates into CASSLTGGLDEQYF.

This clone was seen more than once but under ten times. This chain uses TRBV5-4 with TRBJ2-1; 11 positions agree with TRBD2. Trimming took 2 bases from V and 7 from J; bases not matched to a gene: 2. Germline CDR1 reads SGHNT; CDR2 reads YYREEE (reference sequence). The CDR3 extends over 14 amino acids. CDR3 DNA sequence: TGTGCCAGCAGCTTTAGCGGGGGGGAAAATGAGCAGTTCTTC. This gives the protein CASSFSGGENEQFF.

The chain links TRBV7-9 to TRBJ1-4; D might be TRBD1 (5 bases). V was clipped by 4 bases and J by 5 bases, with 23 bases between them. The germline gives CDR1 SEHNR, CDR2 FQNEAQ (reference sequence). There are 18 residues in the CDR3. The CDR3 protein is CASSSSAGYLRGNEKLFF. The DNA for the CDR3 is TGTGCCAGCAGCTCCAGTGCGGGGTACCTACGGGGGAATGAAAAACTGTTTTTT.

This chain connects TRBV4-1 to TRBJ1-4, with 7 bases aligning to TRBD1. The length of the CDR3 is 18 residues. Germline assignment: CDR1 MGHRA and CDR2 YSYEKL. The J segment lost 5 bases and the V segment lost 0 bases, leaving 12 bases of the junction unmatched. The CDR3, as DNA: TGCGCCAGCAGCCAAGATCCCGGACAGGAAGGATCAAATGAAAAACTGTTTTTT. Its translation: CASSQDPGQEGSNEKLFF.

V gene TRBV28 combines with J gene TRBJ2-3, with 7 bases lining up with TRBD2. This CDR3 has 15 residues. CDR1 and CDR2 (germline): MDHEN, SYDVKM. Trimming took 7 bases from V and 3 from J; bases not matched to a gene: 10. The CDR3 region has the DNA TGTGCCAGCAAATCCGGCAGCGGGGTGACAGATACGCAGTATTTT. As protein: CASKSGSGVTDTQYF.

This sequence joins TRBV4-3 and TRBJ2-3; 9 bases match TRBD2. The CDR3 loop spans 15 amino acids. Germline assignment: CDR1 LGHNA and CDR2 YSLEER. Unmatched junction bases numbered 8, after V lost 4 bases and J lost 6 bases. In DNA, the CDR3 is TGCGCCAGCAGCCTGGCGGGGGGGCTAACGGATACGCAGTATTTT. Translation gives CASSLAGGLTDTQYF.

The DNA for the CDR3 is TGTGCCAGCAGCGCCGCTAATGAAAAACTGTTTTTT. It yields the protein CASSAANEKLFF. The chain links TRBV9 to TRBJ1-4; D call uncertain. The ends were cut back, 3 bases at V and 3 bases at J, with 3 bases in the middle. Germline V gene sequence: CDR1 SGDLS, CDR2 YYNGEE. The CDR3 length is 12 residues.

The chain links TRBV15 to TRBJ1-1; D is unresolved. Germline CDR1 is LNHNV and CDR2 is YYDKDF (reference sequence). The CDR3 spans 13 residues. The V and J ends lost 0 bases and 6 bases respectively, with 8 bases between them. In DNA form, the CDR3 reads TGTGCCACCAGCAGAGACTCACGGGCTGAAGCTTTCTTT. It translates to CATSRDSRAEAFF. Complete variable domain (other parts from reference TRBV15 and TRBJ1-1): DAMVIQNPRYQVTQFGKPVTLSCSQTLNHNVMYWYQQKSSQAPKLLFHYYDKDFNNEADTPDNFQSRRPNTSFCFLDIRSPGLGDTAMYLCATSRDSRAEAFFGQGTRLTVV.

V is TRBV4-1 and J is TRBJ2-3; D is undetermined. The CDR3 covers 14 residues. V lost 0 bases and J lost 1, with 5 bases in between. Looked up from germline, CDR1 is MGHRA and CDR2 is YSYEKL. Here the CDR3 reads CASSQDSGTDTQYF. The CDR3 coding sequence is TGCGCCAGCAGCCAAGATTCTGGCACAGATACGCAGTATTTT.

The chain has TRBV5-1 and TRBJ2-3; TRBD2 agrees at 7 bases. The CDR3 is 14 amino acids. The germline V gene has CDR1 SGHRS and CDR2 YFSETQ. The V segment lost 2 bases and the J segment 6 bases; nucleotides outside the gene matches: 6. Here the CDR3 reads CASSFGLAVDTQYF. The CDR3 region has the DNA TGCGCCAGCAGCTTCGGTCTAGCGGTCGATACGCAGTATTTT.

V gene TRBV5-1 combines with J gene TRBJ1-6; the D gene is possibly TRBD1 (5 bases). The CDR3 length is 15 residues. Trimming took off 4 bases at V and 7 bases at J, with 15 bases between the two ends. Germline-derived CDR1 and CDR2 are SGHRS and YFSETQ. CDR3 bases: TGCGCCAGCAGCCTTGGGGGGTTCCCCAATTCACCCCTCCACTTT. Translating gives CASSLGGFPNSPLHF.

The chain couples TRBV29-1 to TRBJ2-5; 12 nucleotides agree with TRBD1. There are 15 residues in the CDR3. Germline values: CDR1 SQVTM, CDR2 ANQGSEA. J lost 5 bases, V lost 7 bases, and 11 bases had no gene match. The CDR3 nucleotides read TGCAGCGCGGGAGAGGGGACAGGGGGCTTTGAGACCCAGTACTTC. Encoded protein: CSAGEGTGGFETQYF.

The chain combines TRBV11-3 with TRBJ2-1, with 9 positions matching TRBD1. The CDR3 runs 15 residues. CDR1 is SGHNT, CDR2 YENEEA, per germline. Losses at the gene ends were 4 bases for V and 5 bases for J; bases not matched to a gene: 6. Here the CDR3 reads CASSSRGTGNNEQFF. CDR3 bases: TGTGCCAGCAGCTCTCGCGGGACAGGGAACAATGAGCAGTTCTTC.

The chain couples TRBV28 to TRBJ2-7; 7 bases fit TRBD1. This CDR3 has 14 residues. CDR1 is MDHEN, CDR2 SYDVKM, per germline. With V trimmed by 4 bases and J by 2 bases, 5 bases remained unmatched. The CDR3 sequence: CASSSRTGTYEQYV. The DNA of the CDR3 is TGTGCCAGCAGTTCACGGACAGGAACCTACGAGCAGTACGTC.

The V call is TRBV4-1, the J call TRBJ1-1; D ambiguous. From germline, CDR1 is MGHRA and CDR2 YSYEKL. V lost 0 bases and J lost 1, with 18 bases in between. The CDR3 has 18 amino acids. CDR3 sequence reads: CASSQETLGVRGNTEAFF. The CDR3 DNA follows: TGCGCCAGCAGCCAAGAGACCCTCGGAGTTAGAGGGAACACTGAAGCTTTCTTT.

The chain is built from TRBV29-1 and TRBJ2-7, with 9 bases aligning to TRBD1. The CDR3 loop spans 15 amino acids. Trimming cost V 7 bases and J 4 bases; bases outside gene matches: 14. Germline V CDR1 and CDR2: SQVTM, ANQGSEA. Here the CDR3 DNA reads TGCAGCGACTGGACAGGGGACCAATTTTATTACGAGCAGTACTTC. Amino acid sequence: CSDWTGDQFYYEQYF.

J is TRBJ2-6 and V is TRBV11-2, with TRBD2 matching 8 bases. V lost 0 bases to trimming and J lost 0 bases; unmatched junction nucleotides: 10. The CDR3 extends over 20 amino acids. Germline V gives CDR1 SGHAT, CDR2 FQNNGV. CDR3 protein: CASSLEGAGDDYSGANVLTF. The CDR3 DNA is TGTGCCAGCAGCTTAGAAGGAGCGGGGGACGATTACTCTGGGGCCAACGTCCTGACTTTC. Full variable domain (outside the CDR3, taken from reference TRBV11-2 and TRBJ2-6): EAGVAQSPRYKIIEKRQSVAFWCNPISGHATLYWYQQILGQGPKLLIQFQNNGVVDDSQLPKDRFSAERLKGVDSTLKIQPAKLEDSAVYLCASSLEGAGDDYSGANVLTFGAGSRLTVL.

The chain uses TRBV7-9 and TRBJ2-1; D not resolved. The CDR3 spans 16 residues. Germline V CDR1 and CDR2: SEHNR, FQNEAQ (reference sequence). V lost 6 bases and J lost 5, with 20 bases in between. DNA of the CDR3: TGTGCCAGCAGATCAAAAGAGTTAACCCCTCACAATGAGCAGTTCTTC. Its translation is CASRSKELTPHNEQFF.

The chain links TRBV28 to TRBJ2-3, with 9 positions matching TRBD1. Trimming cost V 2 bases and J 3 bases; bases outside gene matches: 6. This CDR3 spans 16 amino acids. Germline V lookup: CDR1 MDHEN, CDR2 SYDVKM. The CDR3 loop is CASSLNGQGRTDTQYF. Here the CDR3 DNA reads TGTGCCAGCAGTTTAAATGGACAGGGGAGGACAGATACGCAGTATTTT.